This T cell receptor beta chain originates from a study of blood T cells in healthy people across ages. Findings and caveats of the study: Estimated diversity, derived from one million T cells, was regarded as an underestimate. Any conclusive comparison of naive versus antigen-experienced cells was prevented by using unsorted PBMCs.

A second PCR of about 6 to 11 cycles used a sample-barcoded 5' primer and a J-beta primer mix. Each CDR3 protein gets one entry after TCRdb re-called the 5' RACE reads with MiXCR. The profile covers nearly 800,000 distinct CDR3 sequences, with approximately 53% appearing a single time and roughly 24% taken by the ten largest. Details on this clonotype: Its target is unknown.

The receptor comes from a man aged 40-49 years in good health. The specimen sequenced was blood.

Written as DNA, the CDR3 is TGTGCCAGCAGTTTGGGGACAGGCCTTAACACTGAAGCTTTCTTT. Amino acid sequence: CASSLGTGLNTEAFF. The genes are TRBV28 and TRBJ1-1; 8 bases align to TRBD1. With 3 bases clipped from V and 2 bases from J, the junction kept 5 bases outside the gene matches. Germline assignment: CDR1 MDHEN and CDR2 SYDVKM. The CDR3 consists of 15 residues.